This T cell receptor (beta chain) was documented in a study of T cell responses to AZD1222 COVID-19 vaccine. Overall study context: Timing groups of about 4 and about 12 weeks for second doses were pooled. General study findings and limits: A mostly white British donor set with more females was recruited, and clonal diversity was possibly underestimated.

The CDR3 runs 13 residues. Germline-derived CDR1 and CDR2 are LNHDA and SQIVND (reference sequence). The V and J ends lost 5 bases and 1 base respectively, with 8 bases between them. Remarks on this clone: Its target is unknown.

Clones were read by immunoSEQ multiplex PCR, and TCRdb kept only the in-frame ones, dropping some. The table lists fewer than 120,000 clones, roughly 90% of them singletons. Here the sequenced sample was peripheral blood, taken on day 0 of AZD1222 vaccination. The V call is TRBV19, the J call TRBJ1-1; perhaps TRBD1 as D (6 bases). The TCR comes from an adult in good health. As DNA, the CDR3 is TGTGCCAGTAGTGTGGACAGGAACACTGAAGCTTTCTTT. Translating gives CASSVDRNTEAFF.